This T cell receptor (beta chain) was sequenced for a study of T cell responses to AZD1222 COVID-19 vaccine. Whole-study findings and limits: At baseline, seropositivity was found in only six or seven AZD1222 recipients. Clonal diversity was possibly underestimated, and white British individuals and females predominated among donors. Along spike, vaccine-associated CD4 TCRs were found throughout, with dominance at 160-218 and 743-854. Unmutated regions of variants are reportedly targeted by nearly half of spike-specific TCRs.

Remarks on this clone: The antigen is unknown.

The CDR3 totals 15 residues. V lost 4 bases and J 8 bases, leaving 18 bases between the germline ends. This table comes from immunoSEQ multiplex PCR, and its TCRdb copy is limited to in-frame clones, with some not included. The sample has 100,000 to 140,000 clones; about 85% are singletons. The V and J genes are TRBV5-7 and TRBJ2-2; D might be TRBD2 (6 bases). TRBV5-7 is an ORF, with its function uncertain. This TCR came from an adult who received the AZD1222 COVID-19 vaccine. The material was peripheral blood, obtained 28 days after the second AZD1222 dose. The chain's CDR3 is CASSLANGGKGELFF. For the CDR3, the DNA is TGTGCCAGCAGCCTGGCAAACGGGGGAAAAGGGGAGCTGTTTTTT.